The present T cell receptor beta chain was sequenced within a study of early T cells in non-severe SARS-CoV-2 infection. This clonotype showed up many times. Its antigen remains unknown. Unique molecular identifiers (one per individual cDNA molecule) were attached. TCRdb re-called the 5' RACE reads with MiXCR, one entry per CDR3 protein. Among roughly 32,000 distinct CDR3 sequences, 9% to 9.5% were seen once, and the ten largest hold over 10%. There are 13 residues in the CDR3. Trimming took off 7 bases at V and 1 base at J, with 13 bases between the two ends. Germline CDR1 and CDR2: SQVTM and ANQGSEA. Study-level findings and limits: VDJdb matching favored anti-spike CD8 responses, missing private and CD4 specificities.

This chain joins TRBV29-1 and TRBJ1-1, with D tentatively TRBD1 (6 bases). The source is an adult who was a healthcare worker with PCR-confirmed SARS-CoV-2 infection or an uninfected control (not recorded which). The source material was whole blood. The CDR3, as DNA: TGCAGCGCCCCGGACAGCGGGAACACTGAAGCTTTCTTT. It codes for CSAPDSGNTEAFF.